Each of the 24 T cell receptor beta chains below was sequenced from the same sample in a study of T cell repertoires in cytomegalovirus infection. A single record per CDR3 protein comes from TCRdb applying MiXCR to the reads. Of about 180,000 distinct CDR3 sequences in the sample, 13% to 15% were seen once. The specimen was PBMCs. The receptor set was obtained from a human donor in good health (CMV status not recorded). Some clones in this sample may be carry-over from other donors' samples.

This clonotype appeared a few times. The chain carries TRBV4-1 and TRBJ1-2; 8 nucleotides match TRBD1. CDR1 is MGHRA and CDR2 is YSYEKL in the germline V gene. Trimming at V came to 4 bases and at J to 6 bases, leaving 1 base not matched to a gene. This CDR3 is 12 amino acids long. This chain's CDR3 is CASSLQGDGYTF. The CDR3 DNA is TGCGCCAGCAGCCTACAGGGGGATGGCTACACCTTC.

CDR3 coding DNA: TGCAGCGTTGAAAGGACAGGGAAGTTTTTCACTGAAGCTTTCTTT. It encodes CSVERTGKFFTEAFF. This chain uses TRBV29-1 with TRBJ1-1; 8 nucleotides agree with TRBD1. This CDR3 has 15 residues. Per germline, CDR1 SQVTM and CDR2 ANQGSEA. Trimming at V came to 2 bases and at J to 4 bases, leaving 9 bases not matched to a gene.

This clonotype was observed at least ten times. The chain links TRBV12-3 or TRBV12-4 to TRBJ2-2; D gene unclear. The CDR3 runs 11 residues. V was pared by 7 bases and J by 2 bases, with 2 bases between. CDR3 sequence reads: CASINTGELFF. The CDR3 nucleotides are TGTGCCAGCATTAACACCGGGGAGCTGTTTTTT.

The chain uses TRBV28 and TRBJ1-5, with D possibly TRBD1 on 6 matching bases. Trimming shortened V by 8 bases and J by 1 base, and 12 bases separated the two germline ends. The germline V gene has CDR1 MDHEN and CDR2 SYDVKM. This CDR3 region has 14 residues. CDR3 in amino acids: CASVGTLSNQPQHF. The CDR3 nucleotides are TGTGCCAGCGTGGGGACATTAAGCAATCAGCCCCAGCATTTT. The full variable domain, completed using reference TRBV28 and TRBJ1-5, is DVKVTQSSRYLVKRTGEKVFLECVQDMDHENMFWYRQDPGLGLRLIYFSYDVKMKEKGDIPEGYSVSREKKERFSLILESASTNQTSMYLCASVGTLSNQPQHFGDGTRLSIL.

V gene TRBV28 combines with J gene TRBJ1-6; 7 bases are a match to TRBD1. The CDR3 covers 15 residues. The V and J ends lost 3 bases and 5 bases, in that order; junction bases with no gene match: 4. Germline CDR1 and CDR2: MDHEN and SYDVKM. The CDR3 region has the DNA TGTGCCAGCAGTTTTGAGGACAGGAATAATTCACCCCTCCACTTT. Amino acid sequence: CASSFEDRNNSPLHF. The whole variable domain, filled in from reference TRBV28 and TRBJ1-6, reads DVKVTQSSRYLVKRTGEKVFLECVQDMDHENMFWYRQDPGLGLRLIYFSYDVKMKEKGDIPEGYSVSREKKERFSLILESASTNQTSMYLCASSFEDRNNSPLHFGNGTRLTVT.

In its sample, this clonotype was seen a few times. The CDR3 nucleotides read TGTGCCAGCAGTGCGCTACAGGTTCGAACTGAAGCTTTCTTT. Translated: CASSALQVRTEAFF. The rearrangement joins TRBV2 to TRBJ1-1; D possibly corresponds to TRBD1 (5 bases). Germline CDR1 is SNHLY and CDR2 is FYNNEI. V gave up 4 bases and J gave up 5 bases, with 14 bases separating them. This CDR3 contains 14 residues.

A few counts support this clonotype. The chain links TRBV6-5 to TRBJ2-2; no definite D call. V lost 5 bases to trimming and J lost 4 bases, with 11 bases between them. Germline V gene sequence: CDR1 MNHEY, CDR2 SVGAGI. The CDR3 contains 14 residues. CDR3 in DNA: TGTGCCAGCAGTCCCTCAGGTTCCACCGGGGAGCTGTTTTTT. Translated: CASSPSGSTGELFF.

In this sample, this clonotype turned up many times. This chain links TRBV20-1 with TRBJ2-1, with 8 bases identical to TRBD2. The CDR3 is 14 amino acids. The J segment lost 0 bases and the V segment lost 6 bases, leaving 4 bases of the junction unmatched. CDR1 is DFQATT, CDR2 SNEGSKA, per germline (reference sequence). The CDR3: CSALAGSSYNEQFF. DNA of the CDR3: TGCAGTGCCTTAGCGGGGAGCTCCTACAATGAGCAGTTCTTC.

The V and J genes are TRBV5-6 and TRBJ2-2; unclear D gene. The CDR3 covers 14 residues. V lost 2 bases to trimming and J lost 5 bases, with 10 bases between them. Germline V gives CDR1 SGHDT, CDR2 YYEEEE. CDR3 DNA sequence: TGTGCCAGCAGCTTTCTAGGGATAACCGGGGAGCTGTTTTTT. This sequence encodes CASSFLGITGELFF.

At least ten counts were recorded for this clonotype. The chain couples TRBV7-9 to TRBJ1-5; D gene unclear. V gave up 0 bases and J gave up 6 bases, with 9 bases separating them. Germline V gives CDR1 SEHNR, CDR2 FQNEAQ (reference sequence). The CDR3 covers 14 residues. The CDR3 loop is CASSLAGPVQPQHF. The CDR3 DNA sequence: TGTGCCAGCAGCTTAGCAGGGCCAGTTCAGCCCCAGCATTTT.

The chain joins TRBV20-1 to TRBJ2-1; D uncertain. Germline assignment: CDR1 DFQATT and CDR2 SNEGSKA (reference sequence). The CDR3 length is 12 residues. The V end lost 0 bases, the J end lost 8 bases, and 8 bases lay between the germline ends. The CDR3 sequence is CSARDLSYEQFF. The CDR3 DNA sequence: TGCAGTGCTAGAGATCTGAGTTATGAGCAGTTCTTC.

This clonotype was found a few times. This chain links TRBV11-2 with TRBJ2-7; D may match TRBD1 or TRBD2 (6 bases each). The CDR3 runs 13 residues. Germline V gives CDR1 SGHAT, CDR2 FQNNGV. Trimming removed 7 bases at V and 5 bases at J, with 15 bases between. This CDR3 reads CASTGGRGNEQYF. In nucleotides, the CDR3 is TGTGCCAGCACTGGGGGGCGCGGGAACGAGCAGTACTTC.

This clonotype was seen ten or more times. The V gene is TRBV10-3, the J gene TRBJ2-1; 10 positions agree with TRBD2. Germline V CDR1 and CDR2: ENHRY, SYGVKD. This CDR3 spans 15 amino acids. The J segment lost 6 bases and the V segment lost 6 bases, leaving 8 bases of the junction unmatched. For the CDR3, the DNA is TGTGCCATCAGACTCACTAGCGGGACATCCAATGAGCAGTTCTTC. Encoded protein: CAIRLTSGTSNEQFF.

This clonotype was counted many times. V gene TRBV12-3 or TRBV12-4 combines with J gene TRBJ1-1; weak D call: TRBD1 (5 bases). The V end lost 2 bases, the J end lost 6 bases, and 13 bases lay between the germline ends. The CDR3 totals 14 residues. The CDR3, as DNA: TGTGCCAGCAGTTTAAGTGGGGGACGCGCTGAAGCTTTCTTT. This translates into CASSLSGGRAEAFF.

This clonotype has a handful of counts. The chain recombines TRBV29-1 with TRBJ2-6, with D unresolved. Trimming left V 3 bases short and J 0 bases short, with 6 bases between. The germline V gene encodes CDR1 SQVTM and CDR2 ANQGSEA. There are 14 residues in the CDR3. CDR3 amino acids: CSVEMSSGANVLTF. The CDR3 DNA is TGCAGCGTTGAGATGAGCTCTGGGGCCAACGTCCTGACTTTC.

The sample holds a few counts of this clonotype. The chain employs TRBV27 and TRBJ1-5, with unresolved D. This CDR3 is built from 14 residues. The V end lost 5 bases, the J end lost 3 bases, and 11 bases lay between the germline ends. CDR1 and CDR2 from the germline V gene are MNHEY and SMNVEV (reference sequence). CDR3 sequence: CASSLSAHNQPQHF. The DNA for the CDR3 is TGTGCCAGCAGTCTGAGCGCCCACAATCAGCCCCAGCATTTT.

This clonotype was seen repeatedly, ten times or more. The J gene is TRBJ1-4, the V gene TRBV7-9, with a tentative D call TRBD1 (6 bases). The CDR3 extends over 17 amino acids. Germline assignment: CDR1 SEHNR and CDR2 FQNEAQ (reference sequence). Trimming shortened V by 5 bases and J by 0 bases, and 16 bases separated the two germline ends. The CDR3 region has the DNA TGTGCCAGCAGCCCCAGAGGGACACTTGCAACTAATGAAAAACTGTTTTTT. Protein sequence: CASSPRGTLATNEKLFF.

This clonotype was seen a handful of times. J is TRBJ1-5 and V is TRBV28; D is ambiguous. The germline V gene encodes CDR1 MDHEN and CDR2 SYDVKM. CDR3 length equals 17 residues. Trimming cost V 6 bases and J 1 base, with 19 bases left between them. The CDR3 sequence is CASSALDGKGSNQPQHF. The CDR3 DNA is TGTGCCAGCAGCGCCTTGGATGGGAAAGGGAGCAATCAGCCCCAGCATTTT. Full variable domain (missing parts from reference TRBV28 and TRBJ1-5): DVKVTQSSRYLVKRTGEKVFLECVQDMDHENMFWYRQDPGLGLRLIYFSYDVKMKEKGDIPEGYSVSREKKERFSLILESASTNQTSMYLCASSALDGKGSNQPQHFGDGTRLSIL.

This chain joins TRBV2 and TRBJ2-3; 14 bases line up with TRBD2. CDR3 length equals 16 residues. V shed 7 bases and J 6 bases; nucleotides not matched to a gene: 9. Germline V gene data show CDR1 as SNHLY and CDR2 as FYNNEI. The CDR3 nucleotides read TGTGCCAGCACCGGAGGACTAGCGGGGGGCCTGGATACGCAGTATTTT. Its translation: CASTGGLAGGLDTQYF.

This chain uses TRBV7-9 with TRBJ1-5; D remains ambiguous. V dropped 1 base and J dropped 5 bases, with 15 bases sitting between them. This CDR3 comprises 16 residues. The germline V gene encodes CDR1 SEHNR and CDR2 FQNEAQ (reference sequence). The CDR3 loop reads CASSLGFTTVHQPQHF. CDR3 coding DNA: TGTGCCAGCAGCTTAGGTTTCACTACCGTCCATCAGCCCCAGCATTTT.

This clonotype was detected only a few times. This chain uses TRBV5-1 with TRBJ2-7; possibly TRBD1 for D (5 bases). The CDR3 runs 13 residues. In germline, CDR1 is SGHRS, CDR2 YFSETQ. Trimming left V 5 bases short and J 2 bases short, with 11 bases between. The CDR3 protein is CASRPDSTYEQYF. The CDR3 DNA is TGCGCCAGCAGGCCCGACAGTACCTACGAGCAGTACTTC.

The genes are TRBV10-3 and TRBJ2-7; TRBD2 is a possible D gene (5 bases). The CDR3 spans 12 residues. Germline-derived CDR1 and CDR2 are ENHRY and SYGVKD. The V end was cut by 6 bases, the J end by 3 bases, with 9 bases between. As DNA, the CDR3 is TGTGCCATCAGCGTACTAGACTACGAGCAGTACTTC. It is translated as CAISVLDYEQYF.

This clonotype has just a few counts. The chain combines TRBV4-3 with TRBJ2-1; 9 positions agree with TRBD1. The ends lost 0 bases at V and 0 bases at J; junction bases unmatched: 9. Per the germline V gene, CDR1 is LGHNA and CDR2 is YSLEER. The CDR3 covers 19 residues. The CDR3 bases are TGCGCCAGCAGCCAAGATGGAACAGGGGGCCGAAGCTCCTACAATGAGCAGTTCTTC. Translating it yields CASSQDGTGGRSSYNEQFF.

This clonotype showed up just a few times. The rearrangement uses TRBV5-6 and TRBJ2-1, with D perhaps being TRBD1 or TRBD2 (5 bases each). Between the trimmed V and J ends, which lost 3 bases and 4 bases, there was a span of 14 bases. The CDR3 loop spans 15 amino acids. Germline CDR1 SGHDT, CDR2 YYEEEE. The CDR3 region is CASSSADTKYNEQFF. In nucleotides, the CDR3 is TGTGCCAGCAGCTCAGCGGACACGAAGTACAATGAGCAGTTCTTC.